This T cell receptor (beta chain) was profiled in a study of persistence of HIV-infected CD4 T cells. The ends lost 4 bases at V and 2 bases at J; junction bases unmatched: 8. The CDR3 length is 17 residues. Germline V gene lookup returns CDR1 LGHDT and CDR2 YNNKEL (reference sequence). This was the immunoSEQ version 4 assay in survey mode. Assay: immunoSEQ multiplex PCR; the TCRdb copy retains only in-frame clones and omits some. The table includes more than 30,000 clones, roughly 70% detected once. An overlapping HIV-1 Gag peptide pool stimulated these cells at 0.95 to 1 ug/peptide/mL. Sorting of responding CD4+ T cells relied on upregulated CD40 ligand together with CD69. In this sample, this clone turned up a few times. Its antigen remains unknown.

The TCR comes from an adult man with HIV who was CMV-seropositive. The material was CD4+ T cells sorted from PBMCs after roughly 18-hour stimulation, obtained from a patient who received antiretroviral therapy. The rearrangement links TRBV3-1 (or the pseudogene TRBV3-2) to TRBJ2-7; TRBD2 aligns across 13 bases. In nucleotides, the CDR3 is TGTGCCAGCAGCCTGACTAGCGGGGGGCCGTCAACCTACGAGCAGTACTTC. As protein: CASSLTSGGPSTYEQYF.